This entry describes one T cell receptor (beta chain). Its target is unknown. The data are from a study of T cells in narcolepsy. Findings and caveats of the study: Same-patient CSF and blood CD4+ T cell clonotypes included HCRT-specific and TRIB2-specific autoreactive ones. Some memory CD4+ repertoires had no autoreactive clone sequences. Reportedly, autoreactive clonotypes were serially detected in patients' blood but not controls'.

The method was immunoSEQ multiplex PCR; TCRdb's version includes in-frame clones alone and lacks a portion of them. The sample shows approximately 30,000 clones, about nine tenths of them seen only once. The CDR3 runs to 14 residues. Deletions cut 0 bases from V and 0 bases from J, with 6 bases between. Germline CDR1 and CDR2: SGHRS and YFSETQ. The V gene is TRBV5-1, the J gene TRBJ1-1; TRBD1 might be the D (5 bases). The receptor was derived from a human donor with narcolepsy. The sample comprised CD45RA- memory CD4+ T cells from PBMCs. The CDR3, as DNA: TGCGCCAGCAGCTTGGGACAGATGAACACTGAAGCTTTCTTT. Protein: CASSLGQMNTEAFF.